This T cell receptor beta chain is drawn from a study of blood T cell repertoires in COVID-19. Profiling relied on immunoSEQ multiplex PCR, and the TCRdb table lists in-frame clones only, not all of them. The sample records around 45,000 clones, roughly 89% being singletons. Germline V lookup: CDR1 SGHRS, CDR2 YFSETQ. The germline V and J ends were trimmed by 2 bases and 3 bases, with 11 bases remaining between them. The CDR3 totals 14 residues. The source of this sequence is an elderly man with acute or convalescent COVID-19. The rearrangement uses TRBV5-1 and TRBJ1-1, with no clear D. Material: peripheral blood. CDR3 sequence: CASSLLLGDTEAFF. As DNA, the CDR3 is TGCGCCAGCAGCTTACTCCTCGGTGACACTGAAGCTTTCTTT.